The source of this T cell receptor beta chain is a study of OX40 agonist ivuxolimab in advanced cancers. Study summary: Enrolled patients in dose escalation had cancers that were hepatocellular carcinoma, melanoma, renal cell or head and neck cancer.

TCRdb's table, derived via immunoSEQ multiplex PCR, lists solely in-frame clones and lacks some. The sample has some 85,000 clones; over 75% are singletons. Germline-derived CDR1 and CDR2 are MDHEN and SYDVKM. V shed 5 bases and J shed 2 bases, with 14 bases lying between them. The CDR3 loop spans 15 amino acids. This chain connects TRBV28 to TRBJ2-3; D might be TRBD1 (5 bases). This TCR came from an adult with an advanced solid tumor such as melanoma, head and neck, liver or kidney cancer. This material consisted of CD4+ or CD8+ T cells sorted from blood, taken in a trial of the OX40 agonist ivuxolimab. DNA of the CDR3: TGTGCCAGCAGTCCTACCACAGGAACCACAGATACGCAGTATTTT. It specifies CASSPTTGTTDTQYF. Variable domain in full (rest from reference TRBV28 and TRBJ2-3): DVKVTQSSRYLVKRTGEKVFLECVQDMDHENMFWYRQDPGLGLRLIYFSYDVKMKEKGDIPEGYSVSREKKERFSLILESASTNQTSMYLCASSPTTGTTDTQYFGPGTRLTVL.